A single sample is the source of the 15 T cell receptor beta chains below, sequenced in a study of cytomegalovirus exposure and HLA in healthy donors. PCR used 60 Vbeta primers and 13 Jbeta primers. Profiled with immunoSEQ multiplex PCR; TCRdb holds only in-frame clones, not every one. The table shows 150,000 to 200,000 clones, with around 82% occurring only once. What was sequenced was PBMCs. These receptors all stem from a woman aged 50 to 60 in good health and CMV-seropositive.

The genes are TRBV5-1 and TRBJ2-3, with TRBD2 matching over 11 bases. Germline trimming cut 4 bases from V and 3 bases from J; bases unmatched to any gene: 13. The germline V gene encodes CDR1 SGHRS and CDR2 YFSETQ. This CDR3 is 18 amino acids long. The CDR3, as DNA: TGCGCCAGCAGCCCACCCTCCCTTAGCGGGGGGGCGACAGATACGCAGTATTTT. Residues: CASSPPSLSGGATDTQYF.

This clone was counted between two and nine times. The V gene is TRBV13, the J gene TRBJ1-6, with TRBD1 matching 7 bases. This CDR3 comprises 15 residues. The germline CDR1 and CDR2 sequences are PRHDT and FYEKMQ (reference sequence). Germline trimming cut 1 base from V and 7 bases from J; bases unmatched to any gene: 4. For the CDR3, the DNA is TGTGCCAGCAGCTTAGCCAGGGGGAGAAATTCACCCCTCCACTTT. Translated: CASSLARGRNSPLHF.

J is TRBJ2-1 and V is TRBV4-2; the match to TRBD2 covers 7 bases. Per the germline V gene, CDR1 is LGHNA and CDR2 is YNFKEQ. This CDR3 has 15 amino acids. V was clipped by 1 base and J by 7 bases; unmatched bases: 7. As DNA, the CDR3 is TGTGCCAGCAGCCAAGCCCCTAGCGGTTGGAATGAGCAGTTCTTC. This codes for CASSQAPSGWNEQFF.

In DNA, the CDR3 is TGCGCCAGCAGAGGGGATAGCTATGGCTACACCTTC. This sequence encodes CASRGDSYGYTF. This chain joins TRBV5-1 and TRBJ1-2; possible D gene TRBD1, 5 bases. Trimming pared 5 bases from V and 4 bases from J, leaving 9 bases between. The CDR3 consists of 12 residues. Germline V gives CDR1 SGHRS, CDR2 YFSETQ. Based on the CDR3 plus reference TRBV5-1 and TRBJ1-2, the full variable domain is KAGVTQTPRYLIKTRGQQVTLSCSPISGHRSVSWYQQTPGQGLQFLFEYFSETQRNKGNFPGRFSGRQFSNSRSEMNVSTLELGDSALYLCASRGDSYGYTFGSGTRLTVV.

The chain couples TRBV7-7 to TRBJ2-5; 8 nucleotides match TRBD1. The CDR3 consists of 13 residues. The germline V gene encodes CDR1 SSHAT and CDR2 FNYEAQ (reference sequence). The CDR3 spells CASQGAASETQYF. The CDR3 nucleotides are TGTGCTAGTCAGGGGGCGGCTTCAGAGACCCAGTACTTC.

The chain has TRBV5-1 and TRBJ2-3; TRBD1 is a possible D gene (6 bases). The CDR3 loop spans 15 amino acids. The V end was cut by 0 bases, the J end by 3 bases, with 11 bases between. The germline gives CDR1 SGHRS, CDR2 YFSETQ. DNA for the CDR3: TGCGCCAGCAGCTTGGGCCGTCAGGGGACAGATACGCAGTATTTT. The encoded protein is CASSLGRQGTDTQYF.

This rearrangement joins TRBV6-6 to TRBJ1-3, with 7 nucleotides matching TRBD1. V shed 8 bases and J 0 bases; nucleotides not matched to a gene: 10. Germline values: CDR1 MNHNY, CDR2 SVGAGI (reference sequence). The CDR3 loop spans 16 amino acids. The CDR3 is CASRRGQRLSGNTIYF. The CDR3 region has the DNA TGTGCCAGCCGTCGGGGACAGCGACTCTCTGGAAACACCATATATTTT.

This CDR3 is CASSEARITDTQYF. CDR3 DNA sequence: TGTGCCAGCAGTGAAGCGCGGATCACAGATACGCAGTATTTT. This sequence joins TRBV2 and TRBJ2-3; no definite D call. V lost 0 bases and J lost 2, with 6 bases in between. CDR1 is SNHLY and CDR2 is FYNNEI in the germline V gene. This CDR3 comprises 14 residues.

This chain connects TRBV11-2 to TRBJ2-5; TRBD2 is a possible D gene (6 bases). The germline V gene has CDR1 SGHAT and CDR2 FQNNGV. V was clipped by 0 bases and J by 4 bases, with 9 bases between them. This CDR3 region has 14 residues. CDR3 in DNA: TGTGCCAGCAGCTTAGATCTGGGAGGAGAGACCCAGTACTTC. Its translation: CASSLDLGGETQYF.

The chain uses TRBV30 and TRBJ1-2; TRBD1 agrees at 10 bases. Losses at the gene ends were 5 bases for V and 2 bases for J; bases not matched to a gene: 17. The CDR3 totals 18 residues. Germline loops: CDR1 GTSNPN, CDR2 SVGIG (reference sequence). CDR3 amino acids: CAWASMDLWDRGNYGYTF. The CDR3 DNA follows: TGTGCCTGGGCGAGTATGGACTTGTGGGACAGGGGCAACTATGGCTACACCTTC.

V gene TRBV4-2 combines with J gene TRBJ1-1, with unresolved D. The CDR3 runs 13 residues. CDR1 is LGHNA, CDR2 YNFKEQ, per germline. V lost 4 bases and J 1 base, leaving 7 bases between the germline ends. The CDR3 protein is CASSPRQNTEAFF. The DNA for the CDR3 is TGTGCCAGCAGCCCAAGACAGAACACTGAAGCTTTCTTT.

The chain employs TRBV7-2 and TRBJ2-7, with 7 bases that match TRBD1. The V gene end was trimmed by 5 bases and the J gene end by 2 bases; junction bases not matched to a gene: 6. Germline CDR1 is SGHTA and CDR2 is FQGNSA. The CDR3 contains 14 residues. CDR3 region: CASSVDRAPYEQYF. The CDR3 bases are TGTGCCAGCAGCGTAGACAGGGCCCCCTACGAGCAGTACTTC.

CDR3 in amino acids: CARMGGQGTDEQYF. The CDR3 nucleotides read TGTGCCAGAATGGGGGGACAGGGCACCGACGAGCAGTACTTC. V gene TRBV19 combines with J gene TRBJ2-7; 9 bases line up with TRBD1. The CDR3 is made up of 14 amino acids. J was trimmed by 5 bases and V by 9 bases; bases with no gene match: 11. Germline V gives CDR1 LNHDA, CDR2 SQIVND (reference sequence).

The genes are TRBV10-3 and TRBJ1-3, with D perhaps TRBD1 (5 bases). The V end was cut by 6 bases, the J end by 3 bases, with 9 bases between. The CDR3 is 13 amino acids. In germline, CDR1 is ENHRY, CDR2 SYGVKD. CDR3 in DNA: TGTGCCATCAGGCAGGGTTATGGAAACACCATATATTTT. It encodes CAIRQGYGNTIYF.

This clone appeared a few times. The rearrangement joins TRBV10-1 to TRBJ2-1; perhaps TRBD1 as D (6 bases). V lost 5 bases, J lost 8 bases, and 10 bases lay in between. The germline CDR1 and CDR2 sequences are WNHNN and SYGVQD (reference sequence). The CDR3 sequence is 12 residues long. The CDR3: CASSSPGDEQFF. The CDR3 DNA sequence: TGCGCCAGCAGTTCCCCAGGGGATGAGCAGTTCTTC.